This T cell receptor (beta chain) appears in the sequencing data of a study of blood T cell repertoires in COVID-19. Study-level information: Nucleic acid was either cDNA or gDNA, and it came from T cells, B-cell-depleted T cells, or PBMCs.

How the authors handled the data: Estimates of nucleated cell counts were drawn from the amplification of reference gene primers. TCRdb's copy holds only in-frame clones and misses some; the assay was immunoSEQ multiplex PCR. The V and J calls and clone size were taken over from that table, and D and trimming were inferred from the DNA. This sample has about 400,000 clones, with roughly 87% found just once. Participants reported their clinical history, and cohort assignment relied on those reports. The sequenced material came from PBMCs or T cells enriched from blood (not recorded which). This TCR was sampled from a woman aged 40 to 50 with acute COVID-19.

The CDR3 DNA reads TGTGCCACCAGCATAGGGGGACAGGGTGCTGCCAAAAACATTCAGTACTTC. It is translated as CATSIGGQGAAKNIQYF. This chain links TRBV15 with TRBJ2-4, with 9 bases lining up with TRBD1. This CDR3 has 17 amino acids. With 4 bases clipped from V and 1 base from J, the junction kept 8 bases outside the gene matches. CDR1 and CDR2 from the germline V gene are LNHNV and YYDKDF (reference sequence).